The 21 T cell receptor beta chains below come from one sample, sequenced in a study of blood T cell repertoires in COVID-19 (dated by TCRdb to the early 2020s). Library preparation used the immunoSEQ multiplex PCR assay. This is the immuneACCESS table as TCRdb keeps it, with only in-frame sequences that have V and J called. A part of the clones is gone; compared with another copy, unresolved V genes explain less than half, and the rest is unexplained. The sample profile shows about 81,000 clones; 75% to 90% of them were found once. More than 0.95% of the sample is in the top ten clones. Sample: PBMCs or T cells enriched from blood (not recorded which). Source of these receptors: a woman in her fifties or sixties with acute COVID-19.

V is TRBV7-8 and J is TRBJ1-5; TRBD1 matches 9 bases. This CDR3 has 14 residues. The J segment lost 4 bases and the V segment lost 5 bases, leaving 3 bases of the junction unmatched. Germline CDR1 is SGHVS and CDR2 is FQNEAQ. The CDR3 reads CASSRGTGNQPQHF. CDR3 bases: TGTGCCAGCAGCCGGGGGACAGGGAATCAGCCCCAGCATTTT.

The chain carries TRBV5-1 and TRBJ2-3, with a tentative D call TRBD1 (6 bases). The germline V and J ends were trimmed by 0 bases and 0 bases, with 11 bases remaining between them. Per the germline V gene, CDR1 is SGHRS and CDR2 is YFSETQ. This CDR3 spans 16 amino acids. As DNA, the CDR3 is TGCGCCAGCAGCTTGGTGAGAGGGGGTAGCACAGATACGCAGTATTTT. This encodes CASSLVRGGSTDTQYF.

The V and J genes are TRBV2 and TRBJ1-6; no firm D call. The length of the CDR3 is 14 residues. V was cut by 2 bases and J by 7 bases, with 9 bases left in between. Germline CDR1 reads SNHLY; CDR2 reads FYNNEI. The CDR3 DNA is TGTGCCAGCAGTGAACCTCTTTTCAATTCACCCCTCCACTTT. Residues: CASSEPLFNSPLHF. Filled out from reference TRBV2 and TRBJ1-6, the complete variable domain reads EPEVTQTPSHQVTQMGQEVILRCVPISNHLYFYWYRQILGQKVEFLVSFYNNEISEKSEIFDDQFSVERPDGSNFTLKIRSTKLEDSAMYFCASSEPLFNSPLHFGNGTRLTVT.

This chain links TRBV7-9 with TRBJ2-1; TRBD2 matches 11 bases. From germline, CDR1 is SEHNR and CDR2 FQNEAQ (reference sequence). V gave up 1 base and J gave up 2 bases; unmatched junction bases: 7. CDR3 length: 18 amino acids. DNA of the CDR3: TGTGCCAGCAGCTTAGAACCCCCTAGCGGGGGGACCTACAATGAGCAGTTCTTC. Translating it yields CASSLEPPSGGTYNEQFF.

The V gene is TRBV27, the J gene TRBJ2-7, with a weak D call TRBD2 (6 bases). The CDR3 has 17 amino acids. Trimming removed 6 bases at V and 2 bases at J, with 23 bases between. Germline V gene sequence: CDR1 MNHEY, CDR2 SMNVEV (reference sequence). CDR3 region: CASSHSRRDSVTYEQYF. The CDR3 DNA reads as TGTGCCAGCAGCCACTCCCGAAGGGACTCCGTGACCTACGAGCAGTACTTC.

This chain uses TRBV6-4 with TRBJ2-1, with a possible D match to TRBD1 (5 bases). The CDR3 is made up of 13 amino acids. V was trimmed by 3 bases and J by 6 bases, leaving 9 bases between them. The germline gives CDR1 MRHNA, CDR2 SNTAGT. The CDR3 protein is CASSEQGSNEQFF. CDR3 coding DNA: TGTGCCAGCAGTGAGCAGGGTTCCAATGAGCAGTTCTTC.

In the case of this clone: A junction end diverges from the germline sequence, so it may reflect a read error. The chain employs TRBV7-2 and TRBJ2-7; TRBD2 agrees at 16 bases. Germline-derived CDR1 and CDR2 are SGHTA and FQGNSA. There are 14 residues in the CDR3. CDR3 loop: CASSPPGLAGGRDF. The CDR3 DNA reads as TGTGCCAGCAGCCCGCCGGGACTAGCGGGAGGGAGGGACTTC.

This chain uses TRBV6-6 with TRBJ1-5; D is perhaps TRBD1 (5 bases). The CDR3 runs to 14 residues. V was cut by 6 bases and J by 5 bases, with 14 bases left in between. The germline CDR1 and CDR2 sequences are MNHNY and SVGAGI (reference sequence). The CDR3 DNA is TGTGCCAGCAGCGCGGGACCCGGACATCAGCCCCAGCATTTT. Translating gives CASSAGPGHQPQHF.

The chain is built from TRBV6-1 and TRBJ2-7, with a weak D call TRBD1 (6 bases). CDR3 length: 15 residues. Per germline, CDR1 MNHNS and CDR2 SASEGT. The germline V and J ends were trimmed by 3 bases and 1 base, with 13 bases remaining between them. The CDR3 bases are TGTGCCAGCAGTGAGAACAGGGTAGTTTCCTACGAGCAGTACTTC. Amino acid sequence: CASSENRVVSYEQYF.

V and J are TRBV24-1 and TRBJ2-7, with TRBD2 as a possible D gene (5 bases). Germline-derived CDR1 and CDR2 are KGHDR and SFDVKD. This CDR3 region has 13 residues. Trimming took 8 bases from V and 3 from J, leaving 13 bases between them. CDR3 DNA sequence: TGTGCCACCACCTTAGGAGGCGGCTACGAGCAGTACTTC. Translation: CATTLGGGYEQYF.

The genes are TRBV7-6 and TRBJ1-3; 9 bases agree with TRBD1. The CDR3 spans 15 residues. Germline-derived CDR1 and CDR2 are SGHVS and FNYEAQ. V shed 0 bases, J shed 3 bases, and the junction held 0 bases outside the gene matches. CDR3: CASSLAGQGGNTIYF. CDR3 nucleotides: TGTGCCAGCAGCTTAGCGGGACAGGGTGGAAACACCATATATTTT.

V usage is TRBV10-3 and J usage is TRBJ1-1; no reliable D call. The germline gives CDR1 ENHRY, CDR2 SYGVKD. V shed 7 bases and J shed 7 bases, with 16 bases lying between them. CDR3 length: 13 residues. This CDR3 is CAIMAGGQDEAFF. The CDR3 DNA reads TGTGCCATCATGGCCGGAGGTCAGGATGAAGCTTTCTTT.

V usage is TRBV7-9 and J usage is TRBJ1-2, with D hard to call. The germline CDR1 and CDR2 sequences are SEHNR and FQNEAQ (reference sequence). The CDR3 spans 12 residues. Trimming shortened V by 2 bases and J by 4 bases, and 5 bases separated the two germline ends. The CDR3 sequence: CASSLSFYGYTF. For the CDR3, the DNA is TGTGCCAGCAGCTTATCATTCTATGGCTACACCTTC.

The V call is TRBV14, the J call TRBJ1-3, with D possibly TRBD1 on 6 matching bases. V shed 5 bases and J shed 3 bases, with 11 bases lying between them. The germline V gene encodes CDR1 SGHDN and CDR2 FVKESK. The CDR3 consists of 14 residues. CDR3 protein: CASSFGDIGNTIYF. CDR3 DNA sequence: TGTGCCAGCAGCTTCGGGGACATTGGAAACACCATATATTTT.

The V and J genes are TRBV27 and TRBJ2-1, with D possibly being TRBD2 (6 bases). Germline V gives CDR1 MNHEY, CDR2 SMNVEV (reference sequence). The CDR3 extends over 15 amino acids. V lost 5 bases, J lost 7 bases, and 18 bases lay in between. CDR3 coding DNA: TGTGCCAGCAGTCCGTCGTCCTCTGGGAGGAATGAGCAGTTCTTC. It is translated as CASSPSSSGRNEQFF.

The chain employs TRBV7-6 and TRBJ2-6, with D hard to call. Trimming took 4 bases from V and 0 from J, leaving 13 bases between them. Germline V gene sequence: CDR1 SGHVS, CDR2 FNYEAQ. The CDR3 totals 17 residues. The CDR3 sequence is CASSSETAVSGANVLTF. The CDR3 region has the DNA TGTGCCAGCAGCTCAGAAACCGCGGTCTCTGGGGCCAACGTCCTGACTTTC. Supplemented by reference TRBV7-6 and TRBJ2-6, the full variable domain reads GAGVSQSPRYKVTKRGQDVALRCDPISGHVSLYWYRQALGQGPEFLTYFNYEAQQDKSGLPNDRFSAERPEGSISTLTIQRTEQRDSAMYRCASSSETAVSGANVLTFGAGSRLTVL.

The chain uses TRBV11-2 and TRBJ2-7; D unclear. V lost 3 bases and J lost 3, with 12 bases in between. Germline lookup yields CDR1 SGHAT and CDR2 FQNNGV. The CDR3 is 14 amino acids. CDR3 in DNA: TGTGCCAGCAGCTTTAATACCCGGAGCTACGAGCAGTACTTC. This encodes CASSFNTRSYEQYF.

The chain has TRBV7-2 and TRBJ1-1; D may be TRBD1 (5 bases). This CDR3 is 14 amino acids long. Trimming pared 3 bases from V and 1 base from J, leaving 9 bases between. The germline V gene has CDR1 SGHTA and CDR2 FQGNSA. CDR3 coding DNA: TGTGCCAGCAGCTTTTACCAGGGGAACACTGAAGCTTTCTTT. Protein product: CASSFYQGNTEAFF.

There are a few counts of this clone. J is TRBJ2-3 and V is TRBV10-2; 10 positions agree with TRBD2. CDR3 length: 13 amino acids. The germline gives CDR1 WSHSY, CDR2 SAAADI. V lost 7 bases to trimming and J lost 8 bases; unmatched junction nucleotides: 6. The CDR3: CASKSSGSGTQYF. CDR3 coding DNA: TGCGCCAGCAAATCTAGCGGGAGCGGTACGCAGTATTTT.

In this sample, this clone turned up once. The chain recombines TRBV6-6 with TRBJ1-1; TRBD1 might be the D (5 bases). The CDR3 loop spans 13 amino acids. Germline V CDR1 and CDR2: MNHNY, SVGAGI (reference sequence). Trimming shortened V by 8 bases and J by 4 bases, and 14 bases separated the two germline ends. CDR3 bases: TGTGCCAGCGTAAGGGGTATGGGCACTGAAGCTTTCTTT. It specifies CASVRGMGTEAFF.

This chain joins TRBV21-1 and TRBJ1-5. TRBV21-1 is a pseudogene locus. This CDR3 spans 18 amino acids. CDR3 loop: CASSLGRRPGYSNQPQHF. Written as DNA, the CDR3 is TGTGCCAGCAGCTTAGGACGGCGTCCGGGGTATAGCAATCAGCCCCAGCATTTT.